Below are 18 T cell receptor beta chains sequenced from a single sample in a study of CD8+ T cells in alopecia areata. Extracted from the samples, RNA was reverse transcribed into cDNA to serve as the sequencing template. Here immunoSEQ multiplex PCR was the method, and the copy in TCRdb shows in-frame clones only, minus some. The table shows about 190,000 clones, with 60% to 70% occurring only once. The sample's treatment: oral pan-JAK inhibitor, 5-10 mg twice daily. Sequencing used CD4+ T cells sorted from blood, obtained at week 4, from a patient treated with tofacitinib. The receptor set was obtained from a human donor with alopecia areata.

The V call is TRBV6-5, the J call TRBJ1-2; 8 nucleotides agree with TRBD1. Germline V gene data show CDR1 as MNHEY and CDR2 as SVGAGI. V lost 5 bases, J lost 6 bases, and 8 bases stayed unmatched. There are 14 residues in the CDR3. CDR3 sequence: CASSTDRAGDGYTF. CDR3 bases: TGTGCCAGCAGTACGGACAGGGCCGGCGATGGCTACACCTTC.

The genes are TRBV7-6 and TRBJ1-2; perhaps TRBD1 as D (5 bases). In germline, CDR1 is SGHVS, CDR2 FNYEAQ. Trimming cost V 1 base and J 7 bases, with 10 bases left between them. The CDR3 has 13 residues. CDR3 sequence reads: CASSLVQGGGYTF. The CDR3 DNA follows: TGTGCCAGCAGCTTAGTTCAGGGTGGTGGCTACACCTTC.

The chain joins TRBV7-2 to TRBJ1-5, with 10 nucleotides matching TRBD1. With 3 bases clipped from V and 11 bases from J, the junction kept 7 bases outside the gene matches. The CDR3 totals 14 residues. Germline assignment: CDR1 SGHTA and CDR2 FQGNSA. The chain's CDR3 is CASSLGQGSTSQHF. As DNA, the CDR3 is TGTGCCAGCAGCTTGGGACAGGGGAGCACGTCCCAGCATTTT.

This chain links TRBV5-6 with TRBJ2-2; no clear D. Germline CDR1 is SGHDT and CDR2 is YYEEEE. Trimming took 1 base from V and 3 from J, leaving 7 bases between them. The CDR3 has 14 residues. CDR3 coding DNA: TGTGCCAGCAGCTTGTACAGTTACACCGGGGAGCTGTTTTTT. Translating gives CASSLYSYTGELFF.

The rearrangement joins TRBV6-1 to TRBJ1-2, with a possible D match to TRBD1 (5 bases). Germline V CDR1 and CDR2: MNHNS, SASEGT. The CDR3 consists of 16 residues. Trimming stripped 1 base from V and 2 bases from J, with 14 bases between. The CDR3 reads CASSEVFGRANYGYTF. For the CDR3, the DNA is TGTGCCAGCAGTGAAGTTTTCGGCAGGGCGAACTATGGCTACACCTTC.

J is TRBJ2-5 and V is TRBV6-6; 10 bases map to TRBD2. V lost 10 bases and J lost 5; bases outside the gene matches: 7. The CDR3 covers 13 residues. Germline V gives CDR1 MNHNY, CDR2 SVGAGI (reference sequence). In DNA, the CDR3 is TGTGCCACTAGCGGGAGATCCCAGGAGACCCAGTACTTC. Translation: CATSGRSQETQYF.

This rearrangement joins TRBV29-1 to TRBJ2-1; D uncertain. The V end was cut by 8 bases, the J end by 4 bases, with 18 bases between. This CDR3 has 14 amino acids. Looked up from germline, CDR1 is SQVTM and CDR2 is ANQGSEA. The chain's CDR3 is CSCSTGARYNEQFF. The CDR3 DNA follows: TGCAGCTGTTCGACGGGTGCGAGATACAATGAGCAGTTCTTC.

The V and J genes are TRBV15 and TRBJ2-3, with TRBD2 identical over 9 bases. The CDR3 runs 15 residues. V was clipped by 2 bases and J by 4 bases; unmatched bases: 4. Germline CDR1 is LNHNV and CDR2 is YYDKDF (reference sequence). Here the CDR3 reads CATSRWTSEADTQYF. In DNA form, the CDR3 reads TGTGCCACCAGCAGATGGACTAGCGAGGCAGATACGCAGTATTTT. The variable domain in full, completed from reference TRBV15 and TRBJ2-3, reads DAMVIQNPRYQVTQFGKPVTLSCSQTLNHNVMYWYQQKSSQAPKLLFHYYDKDFNNEADTPDNFQSRRPNTSFCFLDIRSPGLGDTAMYLCATSRWTSEADTQYFGPGTRLTVL.

CDR3 in DNA: TGTGCCAGCAGCCCCCGGACTAGCGGGATCTCTGGGGCCAACGTCCTGACTTTC. Its protein product is CASSPRTSGISGANVLTF. V is TRBV7-8 and J is TRBJ2-6; TRBD2 aligns across 12 bases. V lost 5 bases to trimming and J lost 0 bases; unmatched junction nucleotides: 5. The CDR3 spans 18 residues. Germline CDR1 is SGHVS and CDR2 is FQNEAQ.

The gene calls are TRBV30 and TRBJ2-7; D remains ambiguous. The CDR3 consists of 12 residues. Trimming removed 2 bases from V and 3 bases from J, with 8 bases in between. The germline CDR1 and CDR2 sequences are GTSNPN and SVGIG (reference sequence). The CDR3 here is CAWSLTVYEQYF. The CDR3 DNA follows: TGTGCCTGGAGTCTCACCGTCTACGAGCAGTACTTC.

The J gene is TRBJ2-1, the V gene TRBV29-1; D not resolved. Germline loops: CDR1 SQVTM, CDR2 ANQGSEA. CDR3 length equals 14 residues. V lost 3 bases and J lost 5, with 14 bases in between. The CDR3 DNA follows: TGCAGCGTTGAGTGGGCTAGGGCGGACAATGAGCAGTTCTTC. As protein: CSVEWARADNEQFF.

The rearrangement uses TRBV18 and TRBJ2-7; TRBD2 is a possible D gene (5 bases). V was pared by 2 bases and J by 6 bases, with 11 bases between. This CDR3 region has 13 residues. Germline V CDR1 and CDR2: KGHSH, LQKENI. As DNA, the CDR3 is TGTGCCAGCTCACCAGGGAGCACTTTCGAGCAGTACTTC. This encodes CASSPGSTFEQYF.

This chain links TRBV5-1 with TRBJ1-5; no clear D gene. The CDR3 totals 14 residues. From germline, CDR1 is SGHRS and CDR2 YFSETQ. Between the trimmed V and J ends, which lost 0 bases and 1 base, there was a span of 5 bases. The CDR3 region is CASSLGGSNQPQHF. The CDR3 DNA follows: TGCGCCAGCAGCTTGGGGGGAAGCAATCAGCCCCAGCATTTT.

CDR3 DNA: TGTGCCTGGAGTGTCATTAGCGGGGAGCAGTTCTTC. Translation: CAWSVISGEQFF. The chain links TRBV30 to TRBJ2-1, with TRBD2 matching 7 bases. V gave up 0 bases and J gave up 10 bases; unmatched junction bases: 3. CDR1 is GTSNPN, CDR2 SVGIG, per germline (reference sequence). This CDR3 region has 12 residues. Full variable domain (outside the CDR3, taken from reference TRBV30 and TRBJ2-1): SQTIHQWPATLVQPVGSPLSLECTVEGTSNPNLYWYRQAAGRGLQLLFYSVGIGQISSEVPQNLSASRPQDRQFILSSKKLLLSDSGFYLCAWSVISGEQFFGPGTRLTVL.

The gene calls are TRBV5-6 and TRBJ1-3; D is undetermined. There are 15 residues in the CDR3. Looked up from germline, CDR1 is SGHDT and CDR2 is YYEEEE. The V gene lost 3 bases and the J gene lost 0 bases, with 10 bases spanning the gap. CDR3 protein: CASSSKRISGNTIYF. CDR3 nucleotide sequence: TGTGCCAGCAGCTCCAAACGAATCTCTGGAAACACCATATATTTT.

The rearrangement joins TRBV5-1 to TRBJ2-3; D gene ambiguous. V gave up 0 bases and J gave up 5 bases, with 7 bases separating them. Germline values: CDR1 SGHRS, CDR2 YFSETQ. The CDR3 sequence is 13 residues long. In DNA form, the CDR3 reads TGCGCCAGCAGCTTGGCCCAGCGAGATACGCAGTATTTT. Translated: CASSLAQRDTQYF.

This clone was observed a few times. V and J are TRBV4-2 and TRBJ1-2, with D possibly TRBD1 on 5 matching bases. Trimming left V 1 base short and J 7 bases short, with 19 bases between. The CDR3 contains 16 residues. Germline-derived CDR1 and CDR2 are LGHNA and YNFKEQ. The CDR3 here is CASSQVSGLHGGGYTF. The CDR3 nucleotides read TGTGCCAGCAGCCAAGTTTCGGGGCTGCACGGGGGTGGCTACACCTTC.

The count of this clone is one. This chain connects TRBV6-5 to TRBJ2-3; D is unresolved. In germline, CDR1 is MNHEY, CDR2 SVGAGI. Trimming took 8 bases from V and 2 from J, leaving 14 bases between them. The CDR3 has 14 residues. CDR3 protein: CASGPGPYTDTQYF. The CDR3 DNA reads TGTGCCAGCGGCCCCGGACCTTACACAGATACGCAGTATTTT.